The present TCR beta chain was sequenced within a study of identical twins. Study conclusions and caveats: Out-of-frame alpha sequences common to twins were enriched for low generation probability.

TCRdb re-called the 5' RACE reads with MiXCR, one entry per CDR3 protein. The table records 400,000 to 550,000 distinct CDR3 sequences, more than 13% of them present only once. Regarding this clonotype: Its antigen remains unidentified.

Looked up from germline, CDR1 is MNHEY and CDR2 is SVGAGI. The CDR3 is 15 amino acids. Between the trimmed V and J ends, which lost 7 bases and 0 bases, there was a span of 13 bases. This sample was also put to use in a study of yellow fever vaccine responses in identical twins.

This TCR derives from a woman under 30 in good health. The sequenced sample consisted of CD4+ T cells sorted from blood. The chain employs TRBV6-5 and TRBJ2-1; tentative D call: TRBD1 (7 bases). Here the CDR3 reads CASTSGGSSYNEQFF. CDR3 nucleotides: TGTGCCAGCACTTCAGGGGGGAGCTCCTACAATGAGCAGTTCTTC.